Presented here are 25 T cell receptor beta chains from one specimen sequenced in a study of blood T cell repertoires in COVID-19. TCRdb's table, derived via immunoSEQ multiplex PCR, lists solely in-frame clones and lacks some. The repertoire holds roughly 140,000 clones, with 80% to 90% as singletons. Sequenced input: peripheral blood. The receptor source for this set is a woman in her forties with acute or convalescent COVID-19.

The gene calls are TRBV7-3 and TRBJ2-1; 9 nucleotides line up with TRBD1. The CDR3 length is 17 residues. Trimming at V came to 0 bases and at J to 1 base, leaving 4 bases not matched to a gene. Germline V CDR1 and CDR2: SGHTA, FQGTGA. The CDR3 here is CASSLTGTGSSYNEQFF. CDR3 DNA sequence: TGTGCCAGCAGCTTAACCGGGACAGGGAGTTCCTACAATGAGCAGTTCTTC.

The V call is TRBV5-1, the J call TRBJ2-7, with 7 bases aligning to TRBD2. The germline CDR1 and CDR2 sequences are SGHRS and YFSETQ. J gave up 5 bases and V 0 bases, and 14 bases lay outside the gene matches. The CDR3 length is 17 residues. CDR3: CASSLGGLGSGKDEQYF. Written as DNA, the CDR3 is TGCGCCAGCAGCTTGGGGGGACTGGGGAGCGGGAAAGACGAGCAGTACTTC.

The genes are TRBV19 and TRBJ2-1; 8 nucleotides agree with TRBD2. Per the germline V gene, CDR1 is LNHDA and CDR2 is SQIVND (reference sequence). This CDR3 region has 15 residues. J lost 0 bases, V lost 4 bases, and 2 bases had no gene match. Here the CDR3 reads CASSSGRPSYNEQFF. CDR3 bases: TGTGCCAGTAGTAGCGGGAGGCCCTCCTACAATGAGCAGTTCTTC.

The V call is TRBV3-1 (or the pseudogene TRBV3-2), the J call TRBJ1-2; 9 bases line up with TRBD1. The CDR3 loop spans 15 amino acids. Germline V lookup: CDR1 LGHDT, CDR2 YNNKEL (reference sequence). V was pared by 6 bases and J by 2 bases, with 7 bases of the junction left unmatched. The CDR3 here is CASRPGTGSNYGYTF. CDR3 DNA sequence: TGTGCCAGCAGACCCGGGACAGGGTCCAACTATGGCTACACCTTC.

This rearrangement joins TRBV5-4 to TRBJ2-2, with 16 positions matching TRBD2. The germline gives CDR1 SGHNT, CDR2 YYREEE (reference sequence). This CDR3 has 18 residues. Losses at the gene ends were 7 bases for V and 1 base for J; bases not matched to a gene: 7. CDR3 DNA: TGTGCCAGCGGAGCGGGACTAGCGGGGGGGCTGAACACCGGGGAGCTGTTTTTT. This sequence encodes CASGAGLAGGLNTGELFF.

The chain has TRBV9 and TRBJ2-7; the D gene is possibly TRBD1 (7 bases). Germline assignment: CDR1 SGDLS and CDR2 YYNGEE. V was trimmed by 7 bases and J by 6 bases, leaving 17 bases between them. The CDR3 has 13 residues. The CDR3 DNA is TGTGCCAGCCAGGGGGGATCAGGGGGCGAGCAGTACTTC. Its translation: CASQGGSGGEQYF.

V usage is TRBV9 and J usage is TRBJ2-4; tentative D call: TRBD2 (5 bases). The ends were cut back, 0 bases at V and 9 bases at J, with 13 bases in the middle. Germline CDR1 and CDR2: SGDLS and YYNGEE. The CDR3 contains 14 residues. CDR3 amino acids: CASSVDLGSVIQYF. The CDR3 nucleotides are TGTGCCAGCAGCGTAGATTTAGGGAGCGTCATTCAGTACTTC.

The chain employs TRBV5-6 and TRBJ2-2, with 11 bases aligning to TRBD1. This CDR3 has 16 residues. In germline, CDR1 is SGHDT, CDR2 YYEEEE. Unmatched junction bases numbered 7, after V lost 2 bases and J lost 7 bases. The CDR3, as DNA: TGTGCCAGCAGCTTAACCGGGACAGGGGGTTTCGGGGAGCTGTTTTTT. Translated, it gives CASSLTGTGGFGELFF.

The chain joins TRBV9 to TRBJ2-2; TRBD2 aligns across 9 bases. The germline V gene has CDR1 SGDLS and CDR2 YYNGEE. The CDR3 consists of 17 residues. Trimming cost V 4 bases and J 3 bases; bases outside gene matches: 10. CDR3 loop: CASSPNWREGDTGELFF. The CDR3, as DNA: TGTGCCAGCAGCCCGAACTGGCGGGAGGGCGACACCGGGGAGCTGTTTTTT.

This sequence joins TRBV2 and TRBJ1-5, with D maybe TRBD1 (6 bases). This CDR3 has 15 amino acids. Germline V lookup: CDR1 SNHLY, CDR2 FYNNEI. The V end lost 5 bases, the J end lost 2 bases, and 13 bases lay between the germline ends. The CDR3: CASSYQGYGNQPQHF. The CDR3 coding sequence is TGTGCCAGCAGTTATCAGGGGTATGGCAATCAGCCCCAGCATTTT. The whole variable domain, filled in from reference TRBV2 and TRBJ1-5, reads EPEVTQTPSHQVTQMGQEVILRCVPISNHLYFYWYRQILGQKVEFLVSFYNNEISEKSEIFDDQFSVERPDGSNFTLKIRSTKLEDSAMYFCASSYQGYGNQPQHFGDGTRLSIL.

This clone was picked up one time. The chain uses TRBV25-1 and TRBJ2-2, with D hard to call. The V gene's germline CDR1 is MGHDK and CDR2 SYGVNS. CDR3 length: 15 amino acids. V lost 1 base to trimming and J lost 4 bases, with 10 bases between them. CDR3 in amino acids: CASSEFRSLTGELFF. DNA for the CDR3: TGTGCCAGCAGTGAATTCAGGTCCCTCACCGGGGAGCTGTTTTTT.

The rearrangement links TRBV7-9 to TRBJ2-6, with 10 bases matching TRBD1. Germline V gene lookup returns CDR1 SEHNR and CDR2 FQNEAQ (reference sequence). The CDR3 runs 16 residues. The trim removed 5 bases at V and 4 bases at J, leaving 5 bases unmatched. CDR3 sequence (DNA): TGTGCCAGCAGCACGGGACAGGGGTTAGGGGCCAACGTCCTGACTTTC. Residues: CASSTGQGLGANVLTF.

The rearrangement links TRBV10-3 to TRBJ1-2; unclear D gene. Trimming shortened V by 4 bases and J by 5 bases, and 8 bases separated the two germline ends. Per the germline V gene, CDR1 is ENHRY and CDR2 is SYGVKD. This CDR3 comprises 12 residues. The CDR3 nucleotides are TGTGCCATCAGTGCTGAGGGTTATGGCTACACCTTC. As protein: CAISAEGYGYTF.

The chain recombines TRBV27 with TRBJ1-2, with 9 bases aligning to TRBD1. Germline V gene lookup returns CDR1 MNHEY and CDR2 SMNVEV (reference sequence). CDR3 length: 13 residues. V lost 6 bases to trimming and J lost 8 bases; unmatched junction nucleotides: 7. The CDR3 protein is CASRRDRVGGYTF. The CDR3 DNA is TGTGCCAGCAGGAGGGACAGGGTAGGGGGCTACACCTTC.

Within the sample, this clone is large. This sequence joins TRBV12-3 or TRBV12-4 and TRBJ1-1; D ambiguous. Trimming shortened V by 5 bases and J by 1 base, and 8 bases separated the two germline ends. The CDR3 covers 13 residues. In DNA, the CDR3 is TGTGCCAGCAGTAGATACAAGAACACTGAAGCTTTCTTT. It yields the protein CASSRYKNTEAFF.

The V call is TRBV7-2, the J call TRBJ1-4; weak D call: TRBD1 (5 bases). V lost 5 bases and J lost 7, with 17 bases in between. Germline CDR1 is SGHTA and CDR2 is FQGNSA. CDR3 length: 15 amino acids. The chain's CDR3 is CASSAWGRGSEKLFF. The CDR3 DNA reads TGTGCCAGCAGCGCCTGGGGCCGGGGGTCTGAAAAACTGTTTTTT. The whole variable domain, filled in from reference TRBV7-2 and TRBJ1-4, reads GAGVSQSPSNKVTEKGKDVELRCDPISGHTALYWYRQSLGQGLEFLIYFQGNSAPDKSGLPSDRFSAERTGGSVSTLTIQRTQQEDSAVYLCASSAWGRGSEKLFFGSGTQLSVL.

A single count supports this clone. The chain employs TRBV24-1 and TRBJ2-3; 7 positions agree with TRBD1. The CDR3 has 13 amino acids. CDR1 is KGHDR and CDR2 is SFDVKD in the germline V gene. V lost 4 bases, J lost 7 bases, and 4 bases stayed unmatched. The DNA of the CDR3 is TGTGCCACCAGTGACGCGGACAGGAATACGCAGTATTTT. This codes for CATSDADRNTQYF.

The V and J genes are TRBV7-2 and TRBJ2-7; 10 bases match TRBD1. Germline lookup yields CDR1 SGHTA and CDR2 FQGNSA. This CDR3 comprises 14 residues. J was trimmed by 3 bases and V by 6 bases; bases with no gene match: 5. The CDR3 DNA sequence: TGTGCCAGCAGTCGGGACAGGGGAGTCTACGAGCAGTACTTC. Its protein product is CASSRDRGVYEQYF.

CDR3 loop: CASTRRVASGNNEQFF. CDR3 DNA sequence: TGCGCCAGCACACGCCGGGTGGCTAGCGGAAACAATGAGCAGTTCTTC. The V call is TRBV5-1, the J call TRBJ2-1, with TRBD2 matching 7 bases. With 6 bases clipped from V and 5 bases from J, the junction kept 14 bases outside the gene matches. The CDR3 covers 16 residues. Germline values: CDR1 SGHRS, CDR2 YFSETQ.

The chain links TRBV6-6 to TRBJ1-2; tentatively, D is TRBD1 (5 bases). This CDR3 has 14 residues. Germline V gives CDR1 MNHNY, CDR2 SVGAGI (reference sequence). The germline V and J ends were trimmed by 6 bases and 7 bases, with 18 bases remaining between them. The CDR3 protein is CASSPEAQGGGYTF. The CDR3, as DNA: TGTGCCAGCAGCCCTGAGGCCCAGGGCGGTGGCTACACCTTC.

This chain joins TRBV10-3 and TRBJ1-1, with a possible D match to TRBD1 (5 bases). Germline V gene data show CDR1 as ENHRY and CDR2 as SYGVKD. The V and J ends lost 7 bases and 4 bases respectively, with 19 bases between them. The CDR3 extends over 15 amino acids. The DNA for the CDR3 is TGTGCCATCAACAACGCTGGGGGGGTAGGCACTGAAGCTTTCTTT. Protein product: CAINNAGGVGTEAFF.

The chain has TRBV9 and TRBJ2-3, with D tentatively TRBD1 (5 bases). The CDR3 length is 13 residues. V was shortened by 5 bases and J by 3 bases, with 10 bases between the two germline ends. Germline lookup yields CDR1 SGDLS and CDR2 YYNGEE. In nucleotides, the CDR3 is TGTGCCAGCAGAGGATCAGGGACAGATACGCAGTATTTT. It encodes CASRGSGTDTQYF.

V and J are TRBV28 and TRBJ1-5; D is ambiguous. Trimming left V 7 bases short and J 6 bases short, with 10 bases between. The germline V gene encodes CDR1 MDHEN and CDR2 SYDVKM. The CDR3 is made up of 12 amino acids. The CDR3 DNA reads TGTGCCAGCACCCCCCCGGGTCAGCCCCAGCATTTT. Translating gives CASTPPGQPQHF.

The V gene is TRBV5-6, the J gene TRBJ2-3, with a weak D call TRBD1 (5 bases). The CDR3 is made up of 14 amino acids. Germline V gene lookup returns CDR1 SGHDT and CDR2 YYEEEE. The V end lost 0 bases, the J end lost 0 bases, and 5 bases lay between the germline ends. The CDR3 loop reads CASSLGQSTDTQYF. CDR3 coding DNA: TGTGCCAGCAGCTTGGGACAGAGCACAGATACGCAGTATTTT.

Written as DNA, the CDR3 is TGTGCCAGCAGCAAAAGACAGGGGGACGGTGAAAAACTGTTTTTT. Its translation: CASSKRQGDGEKLFF. The chain carries TRBV7-9 and TRBJ1-4, with 9 bases that match TRBD1. The CDR3 loop spans 15 amino acids. Germline values: CDR1 SEHNR, CDR2 FQNEAQ (reference sequence). V trimming: 5 bases; J trimming: 7 bases; junction bases outside the gene matches: 8. Full variable domain (remainder filled in from reference TRBV7-9 and TRBJ1-4): DTGVSQNPRHKITKRGQNVTFRCDPISEHNRLYWYRQTLGQGPEFLTYFQNEAQLEKSRLLSDRFSAERPKGSFSTLEIQRTEQGDSAMYLCASSKRQGDGEKLFFGSGTQLSVL.